The present T cell receptor (beta chain) was sequenced within a study of blood T cell repertoires in COVID-19 (TCRdb year 2020). Concerning the study at large: Samples covering the acute and convalescent phases of COVID-19 were provided by collaborators in the United States, Italy and Spain. A freely available public database, intended as a resource for researchers studying the immune response to SARS-CoV-2, is where the repertoires were released. Where available, HLA class I and class II types were obtained from metadata supplied by the sample provider rather than from assay-based typing. The samples were drawn from the first 160 participants of the ongoing ImmuneRACE study and from roughly 1,300 subjects provided by 6 global collaborators. Deeply sampled blood TCRbeta repertoires from subjects exposed to, actively infected with, or recovered from COVID-19 were included in the dataset. The prospective study material was composed of cDNA or gDNA derived from T cells, B-cell-depleted T cells, or PBMCs. The sample metadata nearly always contained a de-identified subject ID, COVID-19 status, age in years and sex.

The collaborating institutions used their own protocols to collect whole blood in K2EDTA tubes. Collaborator samples were shipped for TCRbeta analysis as frozen whole blood, isolated PBMCs, or DNA extracted from either sample type. About this clone itself: Its antigen has not been determined. Base-call qualities are not available, and no considerably larger clone is one nucleotide away.

V loses 7 bases of germline sequence and J loses 3 bases, and the interval between the two ends is 12 bases. CDR1 and CDR2 were assigned from the germline V gene as KGHDR and SFDVKD. The CDR3 has 13 amino acids, counting the end cysteine and phenylalanine. Just CDR3 DNA is preserved here, 39 bases in frame from base 1. TCRbeta CDR3 regions were amplified from genomic DNA using the immunoSEQ Assay, a bias-controlled multiplex PCR. As for how the authors treated the data: The number of nucleated cells in each sample was estimated by amplification of reference gene primers within the assay. To quantify the absolute abundance of each unique TCRbeta CDR3 rearrangement, sequence reads were collapsed and filtered. Productive Simpson clonality was computed per sample as the square root of Simpson's diversity index over productive rearrangements. As stored in TCRdb, this immuneACCESS dataset retains in-frame rearrangements with V and J assigned. A fraction of the clones does not appear; measured against another copy, unresolved V genes explain less than half of the discrepancy, and the remainder lacks a known reason. That table gives V, J and clone size, and the DNA gave D and trimming. The sample profile shows roughly 300,000 clones; roughly 83% of them were found once. Clones ranked in the top ten supply around 1.6% of the sample.

Points the paper makes about the study in general: Clinical and demographic metadata were provided uncurated, with the amount varying by source and participant.

What was sequenced was peripheral blood. The chain couples TRBV24-1 to TRBJ2-7; 6 matching bases give a weak D call of TRBD2. This receptor was obtained from a woman in her fifties or sixties with acute or convalescent COVID-19. The DNA sequence is as follows: TGTGCCACCAGCGGTAGCGGATACTACGAGCAGTACTTC. This encodes CATSGSGYYEQYF.